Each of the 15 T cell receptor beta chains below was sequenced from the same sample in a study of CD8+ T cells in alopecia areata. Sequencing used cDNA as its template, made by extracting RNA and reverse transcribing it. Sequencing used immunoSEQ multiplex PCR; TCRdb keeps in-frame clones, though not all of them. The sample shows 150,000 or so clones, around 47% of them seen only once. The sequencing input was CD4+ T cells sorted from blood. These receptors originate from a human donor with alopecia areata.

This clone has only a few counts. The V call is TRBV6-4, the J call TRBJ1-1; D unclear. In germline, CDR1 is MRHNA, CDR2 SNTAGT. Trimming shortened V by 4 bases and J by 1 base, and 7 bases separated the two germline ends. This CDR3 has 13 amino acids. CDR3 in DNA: TGTGCCAGCAGTGGCGGCAGGAACACTGAAGCTTTCTTT. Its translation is CASSGGRNTEAFF.

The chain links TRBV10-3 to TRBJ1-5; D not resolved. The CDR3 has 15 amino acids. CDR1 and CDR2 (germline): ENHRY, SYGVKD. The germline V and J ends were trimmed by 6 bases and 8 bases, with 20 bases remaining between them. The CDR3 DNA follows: TGTGCCATCAGCCTTGACGGTGCCCCATTGGAGCCCCAGCATTTT. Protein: CAISLDGAPLEPQHF.

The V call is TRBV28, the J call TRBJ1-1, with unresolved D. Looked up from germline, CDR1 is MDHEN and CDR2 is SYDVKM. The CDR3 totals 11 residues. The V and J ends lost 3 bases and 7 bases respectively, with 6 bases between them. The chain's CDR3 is CASSFWDEAFF. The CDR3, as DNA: TGTGCCAGCAGTTTTTGGGATGAAGCTTTCTTT. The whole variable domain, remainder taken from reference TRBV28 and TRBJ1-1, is DVKVTQSSRYLVKRTGEKVFLECVQDMDHENMFWYRQDPGLGLRLIYFSYDVKMKEKGDIPEGYSVSREKKERFSLILESASTNQTSMYLCASSFWDEAFFGQGTRLTVV.

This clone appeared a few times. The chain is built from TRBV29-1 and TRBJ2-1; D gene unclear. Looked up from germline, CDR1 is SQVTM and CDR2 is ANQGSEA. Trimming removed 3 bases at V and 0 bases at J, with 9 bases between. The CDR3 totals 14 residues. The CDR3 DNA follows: TGCAGCGTTGAGGGCATTAGCTCCTACAATGAGCAGTTCTTC. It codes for CSVEGISSYNEQFF.

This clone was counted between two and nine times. In DNA, the CDR3 is TGTGCCAGCAGCCCGTCTCTCGGGAGTTGGGAGACCCAGTACTTC. This codes for CASSPSLGSWETQYF. V usage is TRBV7-9 and J usage is TRBJ2-5; maybe TRBD2 (6 bases). The CDR3 covers 15 residues. V dropped 5 bases and J dropped 5 bases, with 18 bases sitting between them. The germline CDR1 and CDR2 sequences are SEHNR and FQNEAQ (reference sequence). Supplemented by reference TRBV7-9 and TRBJ2-5, the full variable domain reads DTGVSQNPRHKITKRGQNVTFRCDPISEHNRLYWYRQTLGQGPEFLTYFQNEAQLEKSRLLSDRFSAERPKGSFSTLEIQRTEQGDSAMYLCASSPSLGSWETQYFGPGTRLLVL.

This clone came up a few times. This CDR3 is CSVDPGGNQPQHF. The DNA for the CDR3 is TGCAGCGTTGACCCAGGGGGAAATCAGCCCCAGCATTTT. V usage is TRBV29-1 and J usage is TRBJ1-5; 7 positions match TRBD1. Germline values: CDR1 SQVTM, CDR2 ANQGSEA. The CDR3 extends over 13 amino acids. V lost 3 bases to trimming and J lost 4 bases; unmatched junction nucleotides: 3.

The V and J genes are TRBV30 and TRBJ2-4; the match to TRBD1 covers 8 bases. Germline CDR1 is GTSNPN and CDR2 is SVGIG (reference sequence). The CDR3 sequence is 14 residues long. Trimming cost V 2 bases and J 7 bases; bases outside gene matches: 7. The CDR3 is CAWSISDRANIQYF. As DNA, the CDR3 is TGTGCCTGGAGTATTTCGGACAGGGCGAACATTCAGTACTTC.

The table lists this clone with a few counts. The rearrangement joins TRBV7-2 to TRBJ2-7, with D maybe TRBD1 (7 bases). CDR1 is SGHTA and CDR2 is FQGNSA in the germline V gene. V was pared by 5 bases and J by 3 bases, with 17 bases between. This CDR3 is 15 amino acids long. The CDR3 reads CASSPAGQSLYEQYF. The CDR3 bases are TGTGCCAGCAGCCCCGCGGGACAGAGCCTCTACGAGCAGTACTTC.

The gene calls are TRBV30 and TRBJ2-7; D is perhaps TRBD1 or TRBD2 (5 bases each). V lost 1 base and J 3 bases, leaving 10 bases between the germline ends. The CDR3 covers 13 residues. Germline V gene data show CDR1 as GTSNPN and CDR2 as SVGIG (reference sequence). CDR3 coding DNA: TGTGCCTGGAGTGACGGGACCCGCTACGAGCAGTACTTC. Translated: CAWSDGTRYEQYF.

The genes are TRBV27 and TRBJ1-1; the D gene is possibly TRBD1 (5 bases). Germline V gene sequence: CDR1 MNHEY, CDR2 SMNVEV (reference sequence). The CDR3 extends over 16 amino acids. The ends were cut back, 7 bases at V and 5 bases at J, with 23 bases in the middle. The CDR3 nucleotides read TGTGCCAGCACCACACCCAACGGGGGACTGGGGACTGAAGCTTTCTTT. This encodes CASTTPNGGLGTEAFF.

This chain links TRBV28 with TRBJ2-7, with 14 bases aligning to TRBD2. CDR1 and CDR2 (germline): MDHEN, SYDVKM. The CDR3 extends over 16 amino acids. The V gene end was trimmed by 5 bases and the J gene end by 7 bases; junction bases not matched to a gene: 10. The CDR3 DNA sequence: TGTGCCAGCAGTACAGGGAGACTAGCGGGAGGGAAGGAGCAGTACTTC. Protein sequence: CASSTGRLAGGKEQYF.

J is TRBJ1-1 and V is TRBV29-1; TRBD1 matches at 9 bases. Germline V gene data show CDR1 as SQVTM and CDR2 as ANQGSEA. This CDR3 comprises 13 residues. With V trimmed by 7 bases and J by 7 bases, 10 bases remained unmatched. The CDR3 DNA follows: TGCAGCGCCCGGACAGGGGTCTTCTTTGAAGCTTTCTTT. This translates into CSARTGVFFEAFF.

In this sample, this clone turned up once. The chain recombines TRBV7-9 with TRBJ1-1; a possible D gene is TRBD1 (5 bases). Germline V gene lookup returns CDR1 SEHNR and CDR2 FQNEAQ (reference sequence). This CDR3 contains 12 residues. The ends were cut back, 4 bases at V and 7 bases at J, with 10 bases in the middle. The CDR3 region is CASSSGLREAFF. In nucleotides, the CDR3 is TGTGCCAGCAGCTCGGGACTTCGTGAAGCTTTCTTT.

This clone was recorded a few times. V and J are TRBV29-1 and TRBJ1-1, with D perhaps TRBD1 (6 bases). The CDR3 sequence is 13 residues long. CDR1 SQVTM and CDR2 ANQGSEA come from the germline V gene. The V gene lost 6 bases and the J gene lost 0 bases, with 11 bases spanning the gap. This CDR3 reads CSVRQVLNTEAFF. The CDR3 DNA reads TGCAGCGTGCGACAGGTATTGAACACTGAAGCTTTCTTT.

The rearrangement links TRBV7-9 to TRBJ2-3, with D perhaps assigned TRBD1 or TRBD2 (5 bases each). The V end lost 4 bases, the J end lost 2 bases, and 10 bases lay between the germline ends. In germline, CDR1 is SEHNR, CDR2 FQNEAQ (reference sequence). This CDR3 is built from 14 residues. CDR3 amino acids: CASSSPGTTDTQYF. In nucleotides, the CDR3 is TGTGCCAGCAGCTCGCCCGGGACCACAGATACGCAGTATTTT.